Shown below are 10 T cell receptor beta chains from a single sample sequenced in a study of shared clonotypes between healthy human individuals. This table comes from immunoSEQ multiplex PCR, and its TCRdb copy is limited to in-frame clones, with some not included. In the table there are 2 million or so clones, just under 95% of which are singletons. Naive CD8 cells lacked CD45RO, underwent positive selection for CCR7 and left out terminally differentiated effector memory CD45RA+ cells. Material for sequencing was naive CD8+ T cells sorted from blood. These receptors all come from a man aged 18 to 29 in good health.

This clone was seen just once. V gene TRBV13 combines with J gene TRBJ2-7; tentatively, D is TRBD1 (7 bases). Germline V gene data show CDR1 as PRHDT and CDR2 as FYEKMQ (reference sequence). The CDR3 loop spans 19 amino acids. Trimming stripped 0 bases from V and 2 bases from J, with 23 bases between. CDR3 loop: CASSLGVEEGARSPYEQYF. The CDR3, as DNA: TGTGCCAGCAGCTTAGGGGTGGAGGAGGGGGCCAGGTCGCCCTACGAGCAGTACTTC. Based on the CDR3 plus reference TRBV13 and TRBJ2-7, the full variable domain is AAGVIQSPRHLIKEKRETATLKCYPIPRHDTVYWYQQGPGQDPQFLISFYEKMQSDKGSIPDRFSAQQFSDYHSELNMSSLELGDSALYFCASSLGVEEGARSPYEQYFGPGTRLTVT.

The CDR3 DNA reads as TGTGCCACCAGCAGAGATCAGCGGGAGTCGGATGAGCAGTTCTTC. Protein: CATSRDQRESDEQFF. The chain combines TRBV15 with TRBJ2-1; 8 nucleotides align to TRBD2. Germline V CDR1 and CDR2: LNHNV, YYDKDF (reference sequence). Trimming took 0 bases from V and 8 from J; bases not matched to a gene: 6. The CDR3 has 15 amino acids.

Details on this clone: Other DNA sequences in this specimen translate into the identical CDR3. The chain couples TRBV7-9 to TRBJ2-7, with 8 bases aligning to TRBD1. The V and J ends lost 5 bases and 2 bases, in that order; junction bases with no gene match: 2. This CDR3 is built from 13 residues. Germline CDR1 and CDR2: SEHNR and FQNEAQ (reference sequence). CDR3 DNA sequence: TGTGCCAGCAGCCCGGACAGGGCCTACGAGCAGTACTTC. Translation: CASSPDRAYEQYF.

Remarks on this clone: This CDR3 is also generated by other DNA sequences in the sample. The chain links TRBV4-3 to TRBJ2-7; weak D call: TRBD1 (6 bases). The CDR3 extends over 14 amino acids. Germline assignment: CDR1 LGHNA and CDR2 YSLEER. V was clipped by 3 bases and J by 1 base, with 10 bases between them. In nucleotides, the CDR3 is TGCGCCAGCAGCCAGACAGGTTTATCCTACGAGCAGTACTTC. Its translation is CASSQTGLSYEQYF.

V and J are TRBV11-2 and TRBJ2-7; no definite D call. The CDR3 sequence is 14 residues long. The germline V and J ends were trimmed by 0 bases and 6 bases, with 12 bases remaining between them. The germline V gene encodes CDR1 SGHAT and CDR2 FQNNGV. The chain's CDR3 is CASSLEQYLGEQYF. The CDR3 nucleotides are TGTGCCAGCAGCTTAGAACAGTACTTGGGCGAGCAGTACTTC.

The J gene is TRBJ1-4, the V gene TRBV28, with a weak D call TRBD1 (6 bases). The CDR3 contains 15 residues. Trimming left V 0 bases short and J 3 bases short, with 8 bases between. Germline V gene lookup returns CDR1 MDHEN and CDR2 SYDVKM. The CDR3 region is CASSLWDSPNEKLFF. CDR3 nucleotides: TGTGCCAGCAGTTTATGGGACAGTCCTAATGAAAAACTGTTTTTT.

V usage is TRBV27 and J usage is TRBJ1-4; the D gene is possibly TRBD1 (6 bases). There are 14 residues in the CDR3. The V gene's germline CDR1 is MNHEY and CDR2 SMNVEV (reference sequence). Trimming left V 5 bases short and J 4 bases short, with 11 bases between. Here the CDR3 reads CASSGQPRNEKLFF. In DNA form, the CDR3 reads TGTGCCAGCAGTGGACAGCCGCGTAATGAAAAACTGTTTTTT.

The V call is TRBV6-5, the J call TRBJ2-1, with 9 bases aligning to TRBD1. V lost 0 bases, J lost 8 bases, and 8 bases stayed unmatched. The germline gives CDR1 MNHEY, CDR2 SVGAGI. The CDR3 runs 16 residues. The CDR3 protein is CASSYSYGQGSDEQFF. The CDR3 nucleotides are TGTGCCAGCAGTTACTCTTACGGACAGGGGTCCGATGAGCAGTTCTTC.

The V gene is TRBV27, the J gene TRBJ2-7, with 7 bases lining up with TRBD1. CDR3 size: 14 residues. J gave up 2 bases and V 5 bases, and 6 bases lay outside the gene matches. CDR1 is MNHEY and CDR2 is SMNVEV in the germline V gene (reference sequence). DNA for the CDR3: TGTGCCAGCAGTGCGGACAGGATTGCCTACGAGCAGTACTTC. It encodes CASSADRIAYEQYF.

As concerns this clone: The identical CDR3 is also encoded by other nucleotide sequences in the sample. V is TRBV6-6 and J is TRBJ1-1; D call uncertain. Germline CDR1 is MNHNY and CDR2 is SVGAGI (reference sequence). V dropped 2 bases and J dropped 3 bases, with 4 bases sitting between them. CDR3 length: 12 residues. In DNA form, the CDR3 reads TGTGCCAGCAGTTACGGGGACACTGAAGCTTTCTTT. Its translation: CASSYGDTEAFF.